This record looks at one T cell receptor (beta chain) sequence and its context. As yet, its antigen is unknown. This record belongs to a study of T cell responses to AZD1222 COVID-19 vaccine. Assay: immunoSEQ multiplex PCR; the TCRdb copy retains only in-frame clones and omits some. Among 150,000 to 200,000 clones listed, over 90% were seen once. The CDR3 totals 13 residues. Trimming removed 5 bases from V and 10 bases from J, with 15 bases in between. Germline lookup yields CDR1 LGHDT and CDR2 YNNKEL (reference sequence). Notes on the study in general: Baseline serology detected seropositivity in only a handful of AZD1222 recipients. Mapped onto spike, vaccine-associated CD4 TCRs spanned it and were dominant at 160-218 and 743-854. In a largely white British group with more females than males, clonal diversity was possibly underestimated. Samples come after the peak T cell response, not at day 14.

This chain links TRBV3-1 (or the pseudogene TRBV3-2) with TRBJ2-1; D perhaps matches TRBD2 (6 bases). The sequence came from an adult who received the AZD1222 COVID-19 vaccine. Sequences were derived from peripheral blood, sampled 28 days after the second AZD1222 dose. The CDR3 here is CASSLLGGSEQFF. The CDR3 DNA follows: TGTGCCAGCAGCTTGTTGGGGGGAAGCGAGCAGTTCTTC.